A selection of T cell receptor gamma chains follows, all from one sample in a study of human gamma delta and Vdelta1 T cells. TCRdb re-called clones from the PCR reads via CATT. The sample yields fewer than 10,000 gamma-chain clones, 45% to 55% seen once. Their antigens are not known. Sequencing was done on a sample of Vdelta1 gamma-delta T cells from blood grown in culture (DOT cells). The receptors derive from a human donor in good health. Both conserved end residues are trimmed from each CDR3. The order of the fields is V gene, J gene, clone size, CDR3 protein. Clone sizes are given selectively: once, few, many, or a class where the clone is expanded.

TRGV2	TRGJP2	few	ATWDGLSSSDWIKT
TRGV3	TRGJ1/TRGJ2	.	ATWDRTQKL
TRGV3	TRGJP1	.	ATWGKDTTGWFKI
TRGV8	TRGJ1/TRGJ2	.	ATWDQSRYYYKKL
TRGV8	TRGJP1	.	ATWTYTTGWFKI
TRGV8	TRGJ1/TRGJ2	.	ATWDCSYKKL
TRGV10	TRGJ1/TRGJ2	.	AAWDYSEYKKL
TRGV9	TRGJP2	.	ALWERDSSDWIKT
TRGV4	TRGJ1/TRGJ2	few	ATWELNYYKKL
TRGV9	TRGJ1/TRGJ2	.	ALWEVRGILYYKKL